The rows below give T cell receptor beta chains drawn from one sample of a study of T cells expressing NK-cell markers. From the 5' RACE reads, TCRdb lists one entry per CDR3 protein and no DNA. The listing records 500,000 to 700,000 distinct CDR3 sequences. Source material: blood T cells: a sorted CD56 or NKG2C T cell subset, CD4+ or CD8+ T cells, or bulk PBMC T cells (not recorded which). Receptors originate from a young man in good health. CDR3s include the opening cysteine and the closing phenylalanine or tryptophan.

v_call: TRBV4-3; cdr3_length: 17; j_call: TRBJ2-1; cdr3_aa: CASSQAKVLRIGDEQFF
v_call: TRBV20-1; cdr3_length: 12; j_call: TRBJ2-1; cdr3_aa: CSADPRAGEQFF
v_call: TRBV11-3; cdr3_length: 16; j_call: TRBJ2-1; cdr3_aa: CASSLVWTSGRNEQFF
v_call: TRBV28; cdr3_length: 12; j_call: TRBJ1-2; cdr3_aa: CASSTPPGTYTF
v_call: TRBV28; cdr3_length: 16; j_call: TRBJ2-1; cdr3_aa: CATTFPGGKSYNEQFF
v_call: TRBV7-9; cdr3_length: 14; j_call: TRBJ2-2; cdr3_aa: CASSLAGGTGELFF
v_call: TRBV9; cdr3_length: 18; j_call: TRBJ2-1; cdr3_aa: CASSAPRTSGSNYNEQFF
v_call: TRBV20-1; cdr3_length: 15; j_call: TRBJ2-1; cdr3_aa: CSATPPGLSYNEQFF
v_call: TRBV5-1; cdr3_length: 17; j_call: TRBJ2-7; cdr3_aa: CASSLPQLSGSWYEQYF
v_call: TRBV7-9; cdr3_length: 16; j_call: TRBJ2-5; cdr3_aa: CASSFPLAGIRETQYF
v_call: TRBV10-3; cdr3_length: 15; j_call: TRBJ2-7; cdr3_aa: CAISEGTSQVYEQYF
v_call: TRBV4-2; cdr3_length: 17; j_call: TRBJ1-6; cdr3_aa: CASSQEVDRVGNSPLHF